This T cell receptor beta chain was recorded in a study of Ad26.COV2.S vaccination and SARS-CoV-2 variants. Turning to the study itself: Doses of Ad26.COV2.S were injected into muscle once or twice, 56 days apart.

Study-level findings and limits: Those who received the vaccine showed greater spike-specific TCR breadth than those given placebo.

Trimming pared 1 base from V and 2 bases from J, leaving 30 bases between. There are 21 residues in the CDR3. Per germline, CDR1 SGHVS and CDR2 FQNEAQ. Regarding treatment: around 19 received Ad26.COV2.S at low or high dose, single or two shots; 5 received placebo; per-sample allocation not given. Vaccine and placebo recipients were sampled on day 63 after the first injection. Only in-frame clones appear in the TCRdb table, and some are missing; sequencing was by immunoSEQ multiplex PCR. The table lists hundreds of thousands of clones, 70% to 90% of them singletons, with roughly 10% in the top ten. On this clone: Its specificity is unknown.

V and J are TRBV7-8 and TRBJ2-7; D perhaps matches TRBD1 (6 bases). The receptor comes from a person aged 18 to 65 who received the Ad26.COV2.S COVID-19 vaccine or a placebo. The sequencing here drew on peripheral blood, taken in a trial of Ad26.COV2.S vaccine versus placebo. The CDR3 DNA sequence: TGTGCCAGCAGCTTAGGACCTATTACAGGGCGAGAGGTTCTTGTAACCTACGAGCAGTACTTC. Residues: CASSLGPITGREVLVTYEQYF.